This entry concerns a single T cell receptor (beta chain). Antigen: not known. With a much larger clone just one base away, this may be a read error. This record belongs to a study of Graves' ophthalmopathy and Graves' hyperthyroidism. Amplified TCR beta CDR3 regions were obtained using RNA transcripts as template. Second-round multiplex PCR came after a first-round RT-PCR that employed HTBI primers. TCRdb reprocessed the multiplex PCR reads via MiXCR and lists one record per CDR3 protein. This sample carries about half a million distinct CDR3 sequences, around 15% of them seen once, and the ten largest clones take 8% to 10%. Germline lookup yields CDR1 SGDLS and CDR2 YYNGEE. The CDR3 is 12 amino acids. V was cut by 7 bases and J by 6 bases, with 13 bases left in between. Study-level findings and limits: Forecasting of ophthalmopathy progression by the model achieved roughly 69% sensitivity and roughly 75% specificity.

Those donors who had ophthalmopathy presented with moderate-to-severe activity, a CAS of ≥3, a NOSPECS of ≥4 and a duration under 3 months. Sequencing input: blood. This receptor was identified in a woman under 40 with Graves' ophthalmopathy. V gene TRBV9 combines with J gene TRBJ1-1; D not certain. CDR3 region: CASGGVDSEAFF. The DNA for the CDR3 is TGTGCCAGCGGAGGAGTCGACTCTGAAGCTTTCTTT.